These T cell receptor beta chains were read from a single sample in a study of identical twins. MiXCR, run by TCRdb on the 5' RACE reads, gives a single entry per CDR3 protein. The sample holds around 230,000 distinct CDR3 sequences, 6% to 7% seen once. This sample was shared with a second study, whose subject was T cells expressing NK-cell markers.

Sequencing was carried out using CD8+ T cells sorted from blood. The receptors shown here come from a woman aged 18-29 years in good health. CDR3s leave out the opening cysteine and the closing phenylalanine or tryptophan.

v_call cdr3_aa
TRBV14 ASSHPGPGTDNEQL
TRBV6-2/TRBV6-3 ASSYGTNSYEQY
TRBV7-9 ASSLVSGPGHEQY
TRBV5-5 ASSSGQGLYGYT
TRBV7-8 ASSFPHRGSYNEQF
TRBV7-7 ASSAGLAGTDTQY
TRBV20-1 SAPGMTGETQY
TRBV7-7 ASGGAHQETQY
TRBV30 AWSNGAWNQPQH
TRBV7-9 ASSSDRSKYEQY
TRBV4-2 ASSQPTSGGADTQY
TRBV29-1 SVVDRGDT
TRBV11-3 ASSRNEGRDTEAF
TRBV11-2 ASSLVRVGSSYEQY
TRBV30 AWSATSNEQF
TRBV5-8 ASNWGQGAHEQY
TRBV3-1 ASSAGGRSEAF
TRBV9 ASSVGEGGSIQY
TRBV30 AWSVPAGGYEQY
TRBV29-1 SVRIVHRGTEAF
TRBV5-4 ASSKAEQRPYEQY
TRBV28 ASTPGVARIPYEQY
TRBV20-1 SAPNGYT
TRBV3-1 ASSQAFNEQY
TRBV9 ASSVGSGGYEQY
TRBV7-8 ASSHDFIGGETQY
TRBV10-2 ASREQGEGYT
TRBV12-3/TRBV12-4 ASRHRLSGNTIY
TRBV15 ATSRDMGTRVVGYT
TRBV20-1 SARDTAEYGYT
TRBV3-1 ASSPGEHEQF
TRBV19 ASRMAGTAF